The T cell receptor beta chain described here comes from a study of cytomegalovirus exposure and HLA in healthy donors (dated by TCRdb to 2015 to 2018). In terms of the full investigation: According to a later analysis, one platform produced both the roughly 110 validation repertoires and the 670 or so repertoires of the first cohort. The study was designed to test whether signatures of past pathogen exposure could be identified by cataloging public T cell receptors. Besides the first cohort of roughly 640 subjects, a separate validation cohort made up of over 100 different subjects was used. To predict cytomegalovirus infection status, the study combined high-throughput TCR immunosequencing, statistical association of individual TCRs with disease status, and machine learning. The full study reports these points: The authors suggested that the approach could potentially be extended to other disease states and immunological phenotypes. The classifier was reported to diagnose cytomegalovirus status with high specificity and sensitivity in both the original cohort and the validation cohort. A total of fewer than 200 TCR beta chains were listed by the study as associated with cytomegalovirus. In vitro tests confirmed that a few of the cytomegalovirus-associated TCR beta chains recognize cytomegalovirus antigens. The validation cohort had no HLA typing available for a later analysis, so co-occurrence within that cohort was assessed over all 130 or so repertoires. A later analysis found that TCRs clustered in the first cohort also tended to co-occur in the 100 to 150 validation repertoires, with 94% of cluster scores above 0. While some public TCRs were present in many individuals, most TCR sequences turned up only very rarely across donors.

Of note for this clone: The clone's antigen remains unknown. No quality values exist for individual bases; no much larger clone is one base distant.

Receptors were amplified or captured by the immunoSEQ multiplex PCR assay. Under the source paper's analysis protocol: A statistical classification framework was built to diagnose cytomegalovirus status from the catalog of TCR beta chain sequences. Here the immuneACCESS table is served through TCRdb, limited to in-frame sequences with V and J called. Missing clones are a known gap in these copies; in checked studies unresolved V genes cover under half, and the rest lacks a known reason. From that table come the V and J calls and clone size; the DNA was used to work out D and trimming. This sample gives more than 90,000 clones in total; 70% to 90% of them show up just once. The top ten clones comprise around 2% of the sample. The donors belonged to the validation cohort of about 120 subjects, which was separate from the roughly 670-subject first cohort. From its cysteine to its phenylalanine, the CDR3 spans 14 amino acids. Only the CDR3 part of the read is kept: 42 bases, read in frame from the first base. Trimmed from V: 4 bases; trimmed from J: 6 bases; junction bases lacking a gene match: 9. The CDR1 and CDR2 encoded by the germline V gene (reference sequence) are LNHDA and SQIVND.

The clonotype comes from a young man in good health and CMV-seronegative. The receptor chain draws on TRBV19 and TRBJ2-7; TRBD2 matches 7 bases in the middle. Sequencing used PBMCs. This receptor has the CDR3 CASSKAGVQGEQYF. The DNA sequence is TGTGCCAGTAGTAAGGCGGGAGTGCAGGGCGAGCAGTACTTC. The full variable domain, with segments outside the CDR3 supplied by the reference TRBV19 and TRBJ2-7 proteins, appears as DGGITQSPKYLFRKEGQNVTLSCEQNLNHDAMYWYRQDPGQGLRLIYYSQIVNDFQKGDIAEGYSVSREKKESFPLTVTSAQKNPTAFYLCASSKAGVQGEQYFGPGTRLTVT.